In this sample, the clone carrying this TCR beta chain turned up a few times. The antigen is undetermined. Measured with immunoSEQ multiplex PCR; TCRdb has only the in-frame clones, and not every one. The table shows about 300,000 clones, with around 76% occurring only once. The data originate from a study of cytotoxic CD8 clonotypes in ibrutinib-treated CLL. Study information: Samples averaged roughly 260,000 productive templates and around 91,000 productive rearrangements. General study points: Before falling back toward baseline at progression, clonality had risen at the time of ibrutinib response. The public clonotypes identified were infrequent and showed contraction or stability on treatment.

Trimming stripped 2 bases from V and 1 base from J, with 9 bases between. The CDR3 contains 15 residues. Germline assignment: CDR1 SGDLS and CDR2 YYNGEE. The receptor's source is a human donor with chronic lymphocytic leukemia. V and J are TRBV9 and TRBJ2-2; D might be TRBD1 (6 bases). Sequences were derived from PBMCs, sampled at disease progression, from a patient treated with ibrutinib. The CDR3 loop reads CASSVTGLNTGELFF. CDR3 nucleotide sequence: TGTGCCAGCAGCGTCACAGGGTTGAACACCGGGGAGCTGTTTTTT.